Each of the 19 T cell receptor beta chains below was sequenced from the same sample in a study of blood T cell repertoires in COVID-19. The data were produced by immunoSEQ multiplex PCR, yet TCRdb's version contains in-frame clones alone and is incomplete. The profile shows 150,000 to 200,000 clones, 65% to 85% of them singletons. The sequenced sample was PBMCs or T cells enriched from blood (not recorded which). These TCRs come from a man between 65 and 79 years old who had been exposed to COVID-19.

The chain recombines TRBV14 with TRBJ1-2, with 8 bases fitting TRBD1. CDR3 size: 15 residues. Germline V lookup: CDR1 SGHDN, CDR2 FVKESK. V trimming: 0 bases; J trimming: 5 bases; junction bases outside the gene matches: 5. In DNA, the CDR3 is TGTGCCAGCAGCCAAGAGGACAGGGCCGGATATGGCTACACCTTC. Protein: CASSQEDRAGYGYTF.

V is TRBV18 and J is TRBJ2-3; 11 positions agree with TRBD2. CDR3 length: 16 amino acids. Germline lookup yields CDR1 KGHSH and CDR2 LQKENI. V lost 5 bases and J lost 2; bases outside the gene matches: 6. The CDR3: CASSSGTSGLTDTQYF. The CDR3 DNA reads TGTGCCAGCTCATCTGGGACTAGCGGACTCACAGATACGCAGTATTTT.

The chain is built from TRBV3-1 (or the pseudogene TRBV3-2) and TRBJ1-1, with 7 bases lining up with TRBD1. J lost 4 bases, V lost 6 bases, and 5 bases had no gene match. The germline CDR1 and CDR2 sequences are LGHDT and YNNKEL (reference sequence). The length of the CDR3 is 13 residues. The CDR3 DNA reads as TGTGCCAGCAGTAAAGGGGGCGGCACTGAAGCTTTCTTT. Protein product: CASSKGGGTEAFF.

This clone showed up just a few times. The rearrangement links TRBV25-1 to TRBJ2-7; weak D call: TRBD2 (5 bases). Trimming removed 4 bases at V and 3 bases at J, with 10 bases between. Germline loops: CDR1 MGHDK, CDR2 SYGVNS. There are 13 residues in the CDR3. The CDR3, as DNA: TGTGCCAGCAGTGTCCTTGCGGGCTACGAGCAGTACTTC. Residues: CASSVLAGYEQYF.

The chain combines TRBV11-3 with TRBJ2-5; TRBD1 matches 7 bases. The CDR3 contains 15 residues. The V gene's germline CDR1 is SGHNT and CDR2 YENEEA. The ends lost 4 bases at V and 0 bases at J; junction bases unmatched: 5. The CDR3 protein is CASSSGGRDQETQYF. DNA for the CDR3: TGTGCCAGCAGCTCAGGGGGACGTGACCAAGAGACCCAGTACTTC. Full variable domain (missing parts from reference TRBV11-3 and TRBJ2-5): EAGVVQSPRYKIIEKKQPVAFWCNPISGHNTLYWYLQNLGQGPELLIRYENEEAVDDSQLPKDRFSAERLKGVDSTLKIQPAELGDSAVYLCASSSGGRDQETQYFGPGTRLLVL.

This clone was observed a handful of times. The chain is built from TRBV5-1 and TRBJ2-5; 8 positions match TRBD2. From germline, CDR1 is SGHRS and CDR2 YFSETQ. V lost 3 bases and J lost 3; bases outside the gene matches: 10. The CDR3 sequence is 16 residues long. In DNA, the CDR3 is TGCGCCAGCAGCTCGGCACCGGGACTAGATAAAGAGACCCAGTACTTC. This codes for CASSSAPGLDKETQYF.

CDR3: CASSQGANTGELFF. The CDR3 region has the DNA TGTGCCAGCAGTCAGGGGGCGAACACCGGGGAGCTGTTTTTT. The chain employs TRBV6-4 and TRBJ2-2; 7 positions agree with TRBD1. The CDR3 contains 14 residues. With 5 bases clipped from V and 0 bases from J, the junction kept 0 bases outside the gene matches. CDR1 and CDR2 (germline): MRHNA, SNTAGT.

In this sample, this clone turned up once. The chain couples TRBV18 to TRBJ1-2; TRBD1 might be the D (5 bases). The CDR3 totals 13 residues. Germline values: CDR1 KGHSH, CDR2 LQKENI. Trimming cost V 3 bases and J 2 bases, with 7 bases left between them. CDR3 amino acids: CASSPGGNYGYTF. In DNA form, the CDR3 reads TGTGCCAGCTCACCGGGGGGAAACTATGGCTACACCTTC.

This chain joins TRBV28 and TRBJ1-1; 8 positions agree with TRBD1. CDR1 and CDR2 (germline): MDHEN, SYDVKM. Losses at the gene ends were 2 bases for V and 8 bases for J; bases not matched to a gene: 7. The length of the CDR3 is 14 residues. CDR3 nucleotides: TGTGCCAGCAGTTTAGTCCAGGGGGCAGGCGAAGCTTTCTTT. Translation: CASSLVQGAGEAFF.

The chain uses TRBV29-1 and TRBJ1-1; D uncertain. V was trimmed by 4 bases and J by 2 bases, leaving 11 bases between them. The CDR3 is 13 residues long. Germline V gene lookup returns CDR1 SQVTM and CDR2 ANQGSEA. CDR3 region: CSVGSTVNTEAFF. DNA for the CDR3: TGCAGCGTTGGCTCAACGGTTAACACTGAAGCTTTCTTT. Combining the CDR3 with reference TRBV29-1 and TRBJ1-1 gives the whole variable domain SAVISQKPSRDICQRGTSLTIQCQVDSQVTMMFWYRQQPGQSLTLIATANQGSEATYESGFVIDKFPISRPNLTFSTLTVSNMSPEDSSIYLCSVGSTVNTEAFFGQGTRLTVV.

This clone was detected only a few times. The chain combines TRBV29-1 with TRBJ1-2, with TRBD1 matching 10 bases. Per the germline V gene, CDR1 is SQVTM and CDR2 is ANQGSEA. This CDR3 spans 17 amino acids. The ends lost 7 bases at V and 5 bases at J; junction bases unmatched: 19. The CDR3 region is CSAYTGTGDDRYYGYTF. The DNA of the CDR3 is TGCAGCGCCTACACCGGGACAGGGGACGATCGCTATTATGGCTACACCTTC.

The chain joins TRBV11-2 to TRBJ2-1; TRBD1 might be the D (5 bases). Per the germline V gene, CDR1 is SGHAT and CDR2 is FQNNGV. Trimming took 5 bases from V and 4 from J, leaving 21 bases between them. The CDR3 length is 17 residues. This chain's CDR3 is CASSPRGINVGYNEQFF. CDR3 bases: TGTGCCAGCAGCCCAAGGGGCATAAATGTAGGATACAATGAGCAGTTCTTC. The full variable domain, rest sourced from reference TRBV11-2 and TRBJ2-1, is EAGVAQSPRYKIIEKRQSVAFWCNPISGHATLYWYQQILGQGPKLLIQFQNNGVVDDSQLPKDRFSAERLKGVDSTLKIQPAKLEDSAVYLCASSPRGINVGYNEQFFGPGTRLTVL.

This clone occurred a few times. The chain recombines TRBV5-1 with TRBJ1-2, with D hard to call. Trimming shortened V by 4 bases and J by 0 bases, and 13 bases separated the two germline ends. CDR1 SGHRS and CDR2 YFSETQ come from the germline V gene. The CDR3 totals 15 residues. The CDR3 reads CASSRGDTANYGYTF. The CDR3 nucleotides read TGCGCCAGCAGCAGAGGAGATACCGCTAACTATGGCTACACCTTC.

This clone was seen a few times. Here the CDR3 DNA reads TGTGCCAGCAGTTTGCAGGCCTCCTACGAGCAGTACTTC. It yields the protein CASSLQASYEQYF. This rearrangement joins TRBV12-3 or TRBV12-4 to TRBJ2-7; D unclear. This CDR3 is built from 13 residues. The germline V and J ends were trimmed by 3 bases and 0 bases, with 6 bases remaining between them.

This clone is a singleton in its sample. The genes are TRBV5-1 and TRBJ1-1; D might be TRBD1 (5 bases). V shed 6 bases and J shed 1 base, with 19 bases lying between them. The germline CDR1 and CDR2 sequences are SGHRS and YFSETQ. The CDR3 sequence is 16 residues long. CDR3 protein: CASTRAGGGSNTEAFF. The CDR3 nucleotides read TGCGCCAGCACGCGCGCGGGGGGTGGGTCGAACACTGAAGCTTTCTTT.

This clone has only a few counts. V is TRBV27 and J is TRBJ1-5, with a tentative D call TRBD1 (5 bases). CDR3 length: 15 residues. Looked up from germline, CDR1 is MNHEY and CDR2 is SMNVEV (reference sequence). Trimming pared 5 bases from V and 7 bases from J, leaving 18 bases between. The CDR3 sequence is CASSPRGGQEQPQHF. In nucleotides, the CDR3 is TGTGCCAGCAGTCCAAGGGGAGGGCAGGAACAGCCCCAGCATTTT.

This clone counts as medium-sized. CDR3 DNA sequence: TGTGCCAGCAGGATGCGCGGGGCACAGGGCACAGATACGCAGTATTTT. This sequence encodes CASRMRGAQGTDTQYF. The chain uses TRBV27 and TRBJ2-3; possible D gene TRBD2, 6 bases. Germline-derived CDR1 and CDR2 are MNHEY and SMNVEV (reference sequence). The V end lost 6 bases, the J end lost 1 base, and 17 bases lay between the germline ends. The CDR3 extends over 16 amino acids.

V is TRBV27 and J is TRBJ2-7; 10 positions agree with TRBD1. The CDR3 runs to 15 residues. Germline CDR1 and CDR2: MNHEY and SMNVEV (reference sequence). Trimming removed 6 bases from V and 0 bases from J; junction bases left unmatched: 5. The CDR3, as DNA: TGTGCCAGCAGCTTAAGACAGGGGGCCTCCTACGAGCAGTACTTC. Translating it yields CASSLRQGASYEQYF.

The chain recombines TRBV21-1 with TRBJ2-5; the table's D call, TRBD2, was not checked against the DNA. TRBV21-1 is labeled a pseudogene. The CDR3 consists of 16 residues. CDR3 residues: CASSKDQTSGGETQYF. As DNA, the CDR3 is TGTGCCAGCAGCAAAGATCAGACTAGCGGGGGGGAGACCCAGTACTTC.